This TCR beta chain was recorded in a study of CD8 T cells in ankylosing spondylitis. By quantitative 5'-RACE with molecular barcodes, the TCR beta libraries were made. TCRdb processed the 5' RACE reads anew with MiXCR; each CDR3 protein has one entry. The data hold under 200,000 distinct CDR3 sequences, with approximately 9.9% observed a single time. General study results and limits: Characteristic, it appeared, of ankylosing spondylitis blood was a TCR beta motif of eight highly homologous variants.

The table lists this clonotype with many counts. Its target is not known. The sequence was obtained from a female donor with ankylosing spondylitis or in good health (not recorded which). The sample consisted of blood, either unsorted or a sorted T cell fraction (not recorded which).

The DNA for the CDR3 is TGCGCCAGCAGCGAGGGACTAGCGGGACTCGAGCAGTACTTC. Amino acid sequence: CASSEGLAGLEQYF. This rearrangement joins TRBV4-3 to TRBJ2-7; 13 bases line up with TRBD2. The CDR3 covers 14 residues. Germline CDR1 is LGHNA and CDR2 is YSLEER. The J segment lost 6 bases and the V segment lost 5 bases, leaving 4 bases of the junction unmatched.